The 15 T cell receptor beta chains below all came from one sample that was sequenced in a study of blood T cell repertoires in COVID-19. Sequenced by immunoSEQ multiplex PCR; TCRdb stores in-frame clones only, minus some. The table has nearly 25,000 clones, approximately 90% seen once. Sequencing input: peripheral blood. The receptors stem from a man between 65 and 85 years old with acute or convalescent COVID-19.

This chain joins TRBV19 and TRBJ2-3; D is perhaps TRBD2 (6 bases). V lost 8 bases and J lost 3, with 15 bases in between. The CDR3 spans 14 residues. Germline V lookup: CDR1 LNHDA, CDR2 SQIVND (reference sequence). The DNA of the CDR3 is TGTGCCAGTCCTGACGGGAGTCAGACAGATACGCAGTATTTT. It yields the protein CASPDGSQTDTQYF.

The gene calls are TRBV5-4 and TRBJ2-5, with a weak D call TRBD2 (6 bases). Germline V gene sequence: CDR1 SGHNT, CDR2 YYREEE (reference sequence). The V gene lost 4 bases and the J gene lost 5 bases, with 12 bases spanning the gap. There are 13 residues in the CDR3. The CDR3 DNA reads TGTGCCAGCAGCACGGGGGAGGACGAGACCCAGTACTTC. Translation gives CASSTGEDETQYF.

The V call is TRBV28, the J call TRBJ1-1; 9 bases are shared with TRBD1. This CDR3 spans 13 amino acids. Germline CDR1 is MDHEN and CDR2 is SYDVKM. V was clipped by 9 bases and J by 6 bases; unmatched bases: 8. This chain's CDR3 is CASSGTGSAEAFF. The CDR3 nucleotides read TGTGCCAGTTCCGGGACAGGGAGCGCTGAAGCTTTCTTT.

V is TRBV14 and J is TRBJ1-5, with D tentatively TRBD1 (6 bases). Germline CDR1 reads SGHDN; CDR2 reads FVKESK. The CDR3 length is 14 residues. Between the trimmed V and J ends, which lost 2 bases and 3 bases, there was a span of 8 bases. CDR3 residues: CASSQTGTNQPQHF. CDR3 bases: TGTGCCAGCAGCCAAACAGGGACCAATCAGCCCCAGCATTTT.

The chain recombines TRBV6-6 with TRBJ2-3; possibly TRBD1 for D (6 bases). The CDR3 is 15 residues long. The V gene's germline CDR1 is MNHNY and CDR2 SVGAGI (reference sequence). Trimming shortened V by 3 bases and J by 4 bases, and 14 bases separated the two germline ends. The CDR3 DNA is TGTGCCAGCAGTTATTCACAGGGTCTCCCAGATACGCAGTATTTT. The encoded protein is CASSYSQGLPDTQYF.

The CDR3 DNA reads as TGTGCCACCGACCAAACAGGGGCCTCCTACGAGCAGTACTTC. Amino acid sequence: CATDQTGASYEQYF. This chain joins TRBV6-5 and TRBJ2-7; TRBD1 matches 7 bases. With V trimmed by 10 bases and J by 0 bases, 9 bases remained unmatched. The length of the CDR3 is 14 residues. Germline V lookup: CDR1 MNHEY, CDR2 SVGAGI.

The V and J genes are TRBV5-1 and TRBJ1-2; 11 nucleotides agree with TRBD1. The CDR3 loop spans 15 amino acids. With 0 bases clipped from V and 8 bases from J, the junction kept 6 bases outside the gene matches. Germline-derived CDR1 and CDR2 are SGHRS and YFSETQ. CDR3 sequence: CASSLAGQGAGGYTF. The CDR3 nucleotides are TGCGCCAGCAGCTTGGCCGGACAGGGGGCGGGAGGCTACACCTTC.

The V gene is TRBV27, the J gene TRBJ1-6; D might be TRBD1 (6 bases). Germline CDR1 reads MNHEY; CDR2 reads SMNVEV (reference sequence). Trimming took 5 bases from V and 5 from J, leaving 16 bases between them. The CDR3 covers 16 residues. As DNA, the CDR3 is TGTGCCAGCAGTGTAAAAACAGGGTCTAATAATTCACCCCTCCACTTT. Translation gives CASSVKTGSNNSPLHF.

This chain links TRBV14 with TRBJ1-1; D is ambiguous. Germline V gives CDR1 SGHDN, CDR2 FVKESK. This CDR3 region has 15 residues. V lost 1 base to trimming and J lost 4 bases, with 13 bases between them. As DNA, the CDR3 is TGTGCCAGCAGCCAAGTTAGAGGGATGGGCACTGAAGCTTTCTTT. Protein product: CASSQVRGMGTEAFF.

The V gene is TRBV6-5, the J gene TRBJ1-6, with D possibly TRBD1 on 5 matching bases. V lost 7 bases and J 1 base, leaving 8 bases between the germline ends. Germline V gene lookup returns CDR1 MNHEY and CDR2 SVGAGI. CDR3 size: 14 residues. CDR3 in amino acids: CASTRQSYNSPLHF. In DNA, the CDR3 is TGTGCCAGCACCCGACAGTCCTATAATTCACCCCTCCACTTT.

The chain carries TRBV5-4 and TRBJ1-2; D uncertain. V was pared by 6 bases and J by 4 bases, with 19 bases between. The germline V gene has CDR1 SGHNT and CDR2 YYREEE (reference sequence). There are 15 residues in the CDR3. The CDR3 loop is CASMNPRSGIYGYTF. Here the CDR3 DNA reads TGTGCCAGCATGAATCCGAGGTCGGGTATCTATGGCTACACCTTC.

This chain connects TRBV3-1 (or the pseudogene TRBV3-2) to TRBJ1-4; D is undetermined. This CDR3 has 12 amino acids. The germline CDR1 and CDR2 sequences are LGHDT and YNNKEL (reference sequence). Trimming took off 1 base at V and 8 bases at J, with 5 bases between the two ends. CDR3 residues: CASSQAREKLFF. In DNA, the CDR3 is TGTGCCAGCAGCCAAGCTAGAGAAAAACTGTTTTTT.

The V and J genes are TRBV5-1 and TRBJ1-1; tentatively, D is TRBD1 (5 bases). The germline V gene encodes CDR1 SGHRS and CDR2 YFSETQ. This CDR3 region has 14 residues. V was clipped by 3 bases and J by 5 bases, with 14 bases between them. CDR3 loop: CASSWTSGGTEAFF. The DNA for the CDR3 is TGCGCCAGCAGCTGGACCTCTGGGGGGACTGAAGCTTTCTTT.

This chain uses TRBV12-3 or TRBV12-4 with TRBJ2-7; D is ambiguous. The ends were cut back, 0 bases at V and 4 bases at J, with 7 bases in the middle. The CDR3 runs 13 residues. CDR3 bases: TGTGCCAGCAGTTTAGCGGGCTCGTACGAGCAGTACTTC. This gives the protein CASSLAGSYEQYF.

The V and J genes are TRBV5-1 and TRBJ2-5; 10 nucleotides line up with TRBD1. Germline lookup yields CDR1 SGHRS and CDR2 YFSETQ. V shed 0 bases, J shed 4 bases, and the junction held 6 bases outside the gene matches. The CDR3 consists of 16 residues. The CDR3, as DNA: TGCGCCAGCAGCTTGGGACGGACAGGGGGGACAGAGACCCAGTACTTC. It translates to CASSLGRTGGTETQYF.